These 8 T cell receptor beta chains were all obtained from the same sample, sequenced in a study of T cell responses to AZD1222 COVID-19 vaccine (dated by TCRdb to the early 2020s). Library preparation used the immunoSEQ multiplex PCR assay. Imported from immuneACCESS, the table was reduced by TCRdb to in-frame sequences with V and J called. These copies leave out some clones; in studies compared against another copy, an unresolved V gene accounts for under half, and the cause of the remainder is not known. The sample yields 180,000 or so clones; roughly nine tenths were counted once. 1.5% to 2% of the sample lies in the top ten. Explained via the paper, the time point label denotes: baseline before first vaccination. This material consisted of peripheral blood, taken on day 0 of AZD1222 vaccination. Receptors originate from an adult in good health.

The chain joins TRBV19 to TRBJ1-1; 8 positions agree with TRBD1. This CDR3 region has 16 residues. Germline V lookup: CDR1 LNHDA, CDR2 SQIVND (reference sequence). With V trimmed by 3 bases and J by 4 bases, 10 bases remained unmatched. CDR3 sequence reads: CASSIGFRTGFTEAFF. In DNA form, the CDR3 reads TGTGCCAGTAGTATTGGGTTTAGGACAGGGTTCACTGAAGCTTTCTTT.

The V call is TRBV27, the J call TRBJ2-5, with D tentatively TRBD1 or TRBD2 (5 bases each). The CDR3 consists of 13 residues. Per the germline V gene, CDR1 is MNHEY and CDR2 is SMNVEV (reference sequence). V lost 3 bases, J lost 3 bases, and 8 bases lay in between. The CDR3 protein is CASSFVGEETQYF. The CDR3 coding sequence is TGTGCCAGCAGTTTTGTGGGGGAAGAGACCCAGTACTTC.

The V and J genes are TRBV4-3 and TRBJ1-6; possibly TRBD1 for D (6 bases). With 1 base removed from V and 5 bases from J, the gap between germline ends came to 12 bases. This CDR3 is built from 16 residues. Looked up from germline, CDR1 is LGHNA and CDR2 is YSLEER. CDR3 coding DNA: TGCGCCAGCAGCCAAGTTTGGGGGGCAGATAATTCACCCCTCCACTTT. As protein: CASSQVWGADNSPLHF.

This chain joins TRBV9 and TRBJ1-2, with D uncertain. V was shortened by 0 bases and J by 5 bases, with 14 bases between the two germline ends. CDR3 length: 15 amino acids. Per germline, CDR1 SGDLS and CDR2 YYNGEE. CDR3 nucleotide sequence: TGTGCCAGCAGCGTAGCTATGGTTTTGGGTTATGGCTACACCTTC. It encodes CASSVAMVLGYGYTF.

This rearrangement joins TRBV6-2 or TRBV6-3 to TRBJ1-5; no definite D call. Trimming removed 0 bases from V and 0 bases from J, with 12 bases in between. This CDR3 contains 17 residues. The germline V gene has CDR1 MNHEY and CDR2 SVGEGT. The CDR3 loop reads CASSYSLAEYSNQPQHF. CDR3 in DNA: TGTGCCAGCAGTTACTCCCTGGCGGAGTATAGCAATCAGCCCCAGCATTTT.

V is TRBV19 and J is TRBJ1-2; possibly TRBD1 for D (5 bases). V lost 4 bases to trimming and J lost 5 bases, with 14 bases between them. This CDR3 region has 14 residues. Per the germline V gene, CDR1 is LNHDA and CDR2 is SQIVND (reference sequence). The CDR3 region has the DNA TGTGCCAGTAGTACAGGAGACAGATATTATGGCTACACCTTC. Its translation is CASSTGDRYYGYTF.

The genes are TRBV9 and TRBJ1-1, with unresolved D. Germline V CDR1 and CDR2: SGDLS, YYNGEE. The CDR3 spans 13 residues. V dropped 4 bases and J dropped 2 bases, with 9 bases sitting between them. The CDR3, as DNA: TGTGCCAGCAGCTTTCAGGCTAACACTGAAGCTTTCTTT. Protein: CASSFQANTEAFF.

The chain couples TRBV4-2 to TRBJ2-7; TRBD2 matches at 9 bases. Trimming removed 4 bases from V and 7 bases from J; junction bases left unmatched: 20. Germline V CDR1 and CDR2: LGHNA, YNFKEQ. The CDR3 runs to 18 residues. CDR3 residues: CASSRGRGREGRAREQYF. CDR3 bases: TGTGCCAGCAGCCGAGGACGCGGGCGGGAGGGCCGGGCTCGAGAGCAGTACTTC.